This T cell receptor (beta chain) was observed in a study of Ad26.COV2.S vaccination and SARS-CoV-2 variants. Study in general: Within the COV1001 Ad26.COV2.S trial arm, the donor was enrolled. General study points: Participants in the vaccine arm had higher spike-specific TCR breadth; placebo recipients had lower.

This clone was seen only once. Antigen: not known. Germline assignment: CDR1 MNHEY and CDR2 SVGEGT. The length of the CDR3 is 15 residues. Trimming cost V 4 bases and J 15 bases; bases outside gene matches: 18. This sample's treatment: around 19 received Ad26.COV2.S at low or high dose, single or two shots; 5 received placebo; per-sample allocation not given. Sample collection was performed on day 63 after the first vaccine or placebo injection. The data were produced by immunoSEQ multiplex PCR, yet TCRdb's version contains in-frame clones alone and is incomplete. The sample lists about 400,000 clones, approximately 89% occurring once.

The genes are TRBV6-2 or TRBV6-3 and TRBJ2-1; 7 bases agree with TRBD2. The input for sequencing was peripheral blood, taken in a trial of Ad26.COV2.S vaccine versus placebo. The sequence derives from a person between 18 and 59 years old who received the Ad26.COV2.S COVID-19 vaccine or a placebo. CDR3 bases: TGTGCCAGCAGTTTTCTAGCGGAGATCGGCCCTTCGAGGTTCTTC. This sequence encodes CASSFLAEIGPSRFF.